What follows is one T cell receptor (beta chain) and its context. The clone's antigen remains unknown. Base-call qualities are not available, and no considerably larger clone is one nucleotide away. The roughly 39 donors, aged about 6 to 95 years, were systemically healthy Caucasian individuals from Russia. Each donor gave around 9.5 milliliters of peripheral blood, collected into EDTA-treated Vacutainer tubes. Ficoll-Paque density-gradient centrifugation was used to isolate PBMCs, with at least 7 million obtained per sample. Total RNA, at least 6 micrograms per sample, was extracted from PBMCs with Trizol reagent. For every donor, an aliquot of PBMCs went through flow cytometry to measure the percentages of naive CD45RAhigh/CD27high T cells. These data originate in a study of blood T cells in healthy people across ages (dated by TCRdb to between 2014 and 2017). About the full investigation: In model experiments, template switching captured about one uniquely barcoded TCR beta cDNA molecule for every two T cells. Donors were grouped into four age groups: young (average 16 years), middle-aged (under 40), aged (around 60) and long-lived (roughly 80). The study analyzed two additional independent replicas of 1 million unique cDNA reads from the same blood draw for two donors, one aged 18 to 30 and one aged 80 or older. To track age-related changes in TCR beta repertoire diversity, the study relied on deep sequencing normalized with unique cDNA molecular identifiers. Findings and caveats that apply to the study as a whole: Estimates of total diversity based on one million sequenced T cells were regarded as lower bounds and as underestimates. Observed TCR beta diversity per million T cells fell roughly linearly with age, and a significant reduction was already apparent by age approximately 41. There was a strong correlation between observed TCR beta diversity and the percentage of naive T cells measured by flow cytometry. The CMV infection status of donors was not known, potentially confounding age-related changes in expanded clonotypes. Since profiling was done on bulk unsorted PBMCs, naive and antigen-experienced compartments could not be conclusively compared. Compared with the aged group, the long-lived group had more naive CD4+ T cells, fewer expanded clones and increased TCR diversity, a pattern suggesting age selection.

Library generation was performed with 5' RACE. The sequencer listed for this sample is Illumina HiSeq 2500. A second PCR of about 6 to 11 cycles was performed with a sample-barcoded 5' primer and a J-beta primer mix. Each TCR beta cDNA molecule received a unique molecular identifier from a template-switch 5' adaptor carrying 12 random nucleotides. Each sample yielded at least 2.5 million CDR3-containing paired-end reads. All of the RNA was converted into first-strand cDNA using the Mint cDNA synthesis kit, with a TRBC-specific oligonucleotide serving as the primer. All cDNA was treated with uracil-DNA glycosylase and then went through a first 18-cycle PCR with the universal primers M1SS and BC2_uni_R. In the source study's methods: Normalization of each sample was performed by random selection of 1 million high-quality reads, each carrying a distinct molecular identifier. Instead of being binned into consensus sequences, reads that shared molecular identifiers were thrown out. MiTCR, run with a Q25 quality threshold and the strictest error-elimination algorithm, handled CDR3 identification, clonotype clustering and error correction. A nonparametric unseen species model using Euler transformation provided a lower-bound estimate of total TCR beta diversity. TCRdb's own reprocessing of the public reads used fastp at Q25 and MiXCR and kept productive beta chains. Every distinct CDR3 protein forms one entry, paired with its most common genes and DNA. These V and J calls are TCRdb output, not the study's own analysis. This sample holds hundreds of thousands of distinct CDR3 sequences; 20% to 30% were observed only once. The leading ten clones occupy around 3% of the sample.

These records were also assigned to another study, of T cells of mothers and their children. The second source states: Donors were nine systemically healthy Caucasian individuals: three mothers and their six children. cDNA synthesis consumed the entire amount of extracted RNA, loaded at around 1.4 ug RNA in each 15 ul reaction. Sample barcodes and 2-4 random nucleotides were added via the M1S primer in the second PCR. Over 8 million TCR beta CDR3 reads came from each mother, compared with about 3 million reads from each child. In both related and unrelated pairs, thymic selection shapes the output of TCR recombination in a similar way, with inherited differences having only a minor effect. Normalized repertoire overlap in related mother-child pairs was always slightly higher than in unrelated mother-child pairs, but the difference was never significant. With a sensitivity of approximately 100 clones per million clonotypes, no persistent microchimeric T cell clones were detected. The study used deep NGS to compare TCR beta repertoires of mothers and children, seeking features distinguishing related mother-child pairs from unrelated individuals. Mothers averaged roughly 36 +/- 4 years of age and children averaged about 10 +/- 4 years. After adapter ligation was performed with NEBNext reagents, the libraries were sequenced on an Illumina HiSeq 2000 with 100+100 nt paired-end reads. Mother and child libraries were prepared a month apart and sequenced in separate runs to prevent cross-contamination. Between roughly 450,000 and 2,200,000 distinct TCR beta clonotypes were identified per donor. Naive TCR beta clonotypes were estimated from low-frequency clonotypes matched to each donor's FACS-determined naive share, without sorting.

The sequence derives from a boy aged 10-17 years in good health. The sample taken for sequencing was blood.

The CDR3 has the sequence CASSRSVNEQFF. The nucleotide sequence reads as follows: TGTGCCAGCAGTAGAAGCGTCAATGAGCAGTTCTTC. The rearrangement joined TRBV6-5 to TRBJ2-1; no D gene call is confident. The CDR3, from cysteine to phenylalanine, totals 12 residues. The DNA shown is the 36-base CDR3, in frame from base 1. The germline ends are 8 bases apart after V is trimmed by 5 bases and J by 6 bases. CDR1 and CDR2, per the germline V gene, are MNHEY and SVGAGI.